This TCR beta chain was identified during a study of blood T cell repertoires in COVID-19. In the study overall: Some COVID-19 samples were acute and others convalescent; all came from the United States, Italy and Spain. From T cells, B-cell-depleted T cells, or PBMCs came the material, which was cDNA or gDNA.

Grouping used clinical history reported by participants in a survey and questionnaire. This CDR3 has 12 amino acids. V lost 8 bases to trimming and J lost 6 bases; unmatched junction nucleotides: 7. Germline lookup yields CDR1 GTSNPN and CDR2 SVGIG (reference sequence). Original data processing: Researchers report that nucleated cell counts were estimated from reference gene primer amplification. Generated by immunoSEQ multiplex PCR, the TCRdb table keeps only in-frame clones and is missing some. The V and J calls and clone size are taken from that table; D and trimming were inferred from the DNA. The data contain 490,000 or so clones, approximately 86% of them singletons.

The clonotype was recovered from a woman aged 55-75 years who had recovered from COVID-19. The V gene is TRBV30, the J gene TRBJ1-2; TRBD1 matches 9 bases. Sequenced input: PBMCs or T cells enriched from blood (not recorded which). The CDR3 DNA reads TGTGCCGGGACAGGGTGGTTGGATGGCTACACCTTC. The encoded protein is CAGTGWLDGYTF.